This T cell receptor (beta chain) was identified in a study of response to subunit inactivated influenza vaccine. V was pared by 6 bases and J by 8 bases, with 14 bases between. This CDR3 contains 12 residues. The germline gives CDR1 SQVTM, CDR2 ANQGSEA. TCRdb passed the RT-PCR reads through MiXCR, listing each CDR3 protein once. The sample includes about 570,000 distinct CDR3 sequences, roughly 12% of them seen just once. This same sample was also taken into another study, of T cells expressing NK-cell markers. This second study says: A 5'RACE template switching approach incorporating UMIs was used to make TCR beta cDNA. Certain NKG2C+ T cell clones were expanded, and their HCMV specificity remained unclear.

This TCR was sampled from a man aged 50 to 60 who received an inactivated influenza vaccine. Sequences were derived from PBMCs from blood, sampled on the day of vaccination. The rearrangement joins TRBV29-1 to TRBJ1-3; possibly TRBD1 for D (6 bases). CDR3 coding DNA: TGCAGCGTCTCCGGGACAAGAGACACCATATATTTT. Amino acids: CSVSGTRDTIYF.